Included here is one T cell receptor beta chain sequence, with context. Antigen: not known. CDR1 is MDHEN, CDR2 SYDVKM, per germline. CDR3 size: 16 residues. V shed 4 bases, J shed 4 bases, and the junction held 8 bases outside the gene matches. The data stem from a study of shared clonotypes between healthy human individuals. Background on the study: The donor group consisted of two women and three men, aged 18 to 49.

Findings and caveats of the study: Sampling used blood alone; tissue repertoires probably differ. Rarefaction revealed incomplete sorted-subset sequencing despite large depth. Around 5% of naive CD4 clonotypes were common to a few donors.

TCRdb's copy holds only in-frame clones and misses some; the assay was immunoSEQ multiplex PCR. The sample holds some 1.1 million clones, 60% to 80% seen once. Sequenced: memory CD4+ T cells from PBMCs. The subset is: CD45RA-negative fraction. The chain employs TRBV28 and TRBJ1-3; 9 bases align to TRBD1. The TCR comes from a young man in good health. Some clones in this sample may be carry-over from other donors' samples. CDR3 nucleotides: TGTGCCAGCAGTTCCCTGACAGGGGGTTGGGGAAACACCATATATTTT. Residues: CASSSLTGGWGNTIYF.